Each of the 25 T cell receptor beta chains below was sequenced from the same sample in a study of shared clonotypes between healthy human individuals. TCRdb keeps only in-frame clones here, not all; method: immunoSEQ multiplex PCR. This table holds 400,000 to 600,000 clones, 60% to 80% found once. Material: PBMCs. Receptor source: a woman aged 40 to 49 in good health. Some clones in this sample may be carry-over from other donors' samples.

This sequence joins TRBV4-3 and TRBJ2-1; 8 bases line up with TRBD1. The V and J ends lost 3 bases and 8 bases, in that order; junction bases with no gene match: 6. Germline CDR1 and CDR2: LGHNA and YSLEER. CDR3 length: 14 amino acids. The CDR3 spells CASSQETGVDEQFF. Here the CDR3 DNA reads TGCGCCAGCAGCCAGGAGACAGGGGTCGATGAGCAGTTCTTC.

The gene calls are TRBV10-3 and TRBJ2-7; D is possibly TRBD2 (6 bases). There are 14 residues in the CDR3. V was shortened by 9 bases and J by 2 bases, with 17 bases between the two germline ends. Germline loops: CDR1 ENHRY, CDR2 SYGVKD. The CDR3 DNA follows: TGTGCCATGCGGCCAGCGGGTGAACCCTACGAGCAGTACTTC. This translates into CAMRPAGEPYEQYF.

V gene TRBV12-5 combines with J gene TRBJ2-3; TRBD1 might be the D (6 bases). CDR3 length: 14 residues. With 4 bases removed from V and 2 bases from J, the gap between germline ends came to 10 bases. Germline-derived CDR1 and CDR2 are LGHNT and FRNRAP. This chain's CDR3 is CASGSGQNTDTQYF. CDR3 sequence (DNA): TGTGCTAGTGGTTCCGGACAGAACACAGATACGCAGTATTTT.

This chain uses TRBV10-1 with TRBJ2-1, with 9 bases that match TRBD1. This CDR3 is 14 amino acids long. In germline, CDR1 is WNHNN, CDR2 SYGVQD (reference sequence). The junction had 6 bases not matched to a gene; V was cut back by 0 bases and J by 12 bases. The CDR3 is CASSESGTGRWQFF. For the CDR3, the DNA is TGCGCCAGCAGTGAGTCGGGGACAGGGAGGTGGCAGTTCTTC.

A remark on this clone: Other DNA sequences from this sample encode an identical CDR3 as well. The chain couples TRBV5-1 to TRBJ2-2, with D perhaps assigned TRBD1 or TRBD2 (5 bases each). Germline V lookup: CDR1 SGHRS, CDR2 YFSETQ. CDR3 length: 16 amino acids. Trimming pared 4 bases from V and 0 bases from J, leaving 13 bases between. The CDR3 here is CASSSSGTTNTGELFF. The CDR3, as DNA: TGCGCCAGCAGCAGCTCCGGGACCACGAACACCGGGGAGCTGTTTTTT.

The J gene is TRBJ2-7, the V gene TRBV18; tentatively, D is TRBD1 (5 bases). The length of the CDR3 is 14 residues. The germline gives CDR1 KGHSH, CDR2 LQKENI. V was cut by 0 bases and J by 6 bases, with 12 bases left in between. The CDR3 coding sequence is TGTGCCAGCTCACCACCCGGCAGGGTGGGCGAGCAGTACTTC. Amino acids: CASSPPGRVGEQYF.

The chain recombines TRBV4-1 with TRBJ1-2; D remains unclear. The length of the CDR3 is 15 residues. CDR1 is MGHRA and CDR2 is YSYEKL in the germline V gene. With 9 bases removed from V and 2 bases from J, the gap between germline ends came to 19 bases. This chain's CDR3 is CARTPSWAKNYGYTF. CDR3 coding DNA: TGCGCCAGAACCCCCAGTTGGGCCAAAAACTATGGCTACACCTTC.

Remarks on this clone: An end of the junction does not agree with germline; a read error may underlie this. The chain joins TRBV28 to TRBJ2-1; the D is unclear. CDR3 length: 11 amino acids. Germline CDR1 is MDHEN and CDR2 is SYDVKM. The CDR3 bases are TGTGCCAGCAGTTTGGGCAATAAGCAGTTCTTC. Translation gives CASSLGNKQFF.

The rearrangement joins TRBV11-3 to TRBJ1-1; no reliable D call. The CDR3 sequence is 15 residues long. Per germline, CDR1 SGHNT and CDR2 YENEEA. The V and J ends lost 1 base and 1 base respectively, with 10 bases between them. CDR3 sequence: CASSLAGRGNTEAFF. In DNA form, the CDR3 reads TGTGCCAGCAGCTTAGCCGGCCGGGGGAACACTGAAGCTTTCTTT.

This chain connects TRBV18 to TRBJ2-2; D perhaps matches TRBD1 (5 bases). The length of the CDR3 is 15 residues. Germline values: CDR1 KGHSH, CDR2 LQKENI. Trimming left V 1 base short and J 5 bases short, with 11 bases between. The CDR3 loop is CASSPLQGRTGELFF. The CDR3 DNA reads as TGTGCCAGCTCACCACTTCAGGGAAGAACCGGGGAGCTGTTTTTT.

This clone was found a few times. The rearrangement links TRBV6-1 to TRBJ2-7; D tentatively reads TRBD1 or TRBD2 (7 bases each). The CDR3 consists of 15 residues. Germline CDR1 reads MNHNS; CDR2 reads SASEGT. The V gene lost 5 bases and the J gene lost 2 bases, with 16 bases spanning the gap. The CDR3 DNA reads as TGTGCCAGCAGTAAGGCAGGGGGGGGACCCTACGAGCAGTACTTC. Its translation is CASSKAGGGPYEQYF.

In this sample, this clone turned up once. The V and J genes are TRBV6-5 and TRBJ1-2; no clear D. CDR1 is MNHEY and CDR2 is SVGAGI in the germline V gene. The germline V and J ends were trimmed by 2 bases and 8 bases, with 15 bases remaining between them. The CDR3 has 14 amino acids. CDR3: CASSYGGVEGGYTF. For the CDR3, the DNA is TGTGCCAGCAGTTACGGCGGAGTGGAAGGAGGCTACACCTTC.

The table lists this clone with a few counts. This chain connects TRBV6-4 to TRBJ2-2; 7 bases align to TRBD2. Germline trimming cut 4 bases from V and 5 bases from J; bases unmatched to any gene: 4. Germline CDR1 reads MRHNA; CDR2 reads SNTAGT. This CDR3 contains 14 residues. The CDR3: CASSASGSTGELFF. The CDR3 DNA is TGTGCCAGCAGTGCTAGCGGCTCGACCGGGGAGCTGTTTTTT.

The CDR3 DNA reads as TGTGCCAGTAGTATCGGGGACAAAATTAATGAAAAACTGTTTTTT. It encodes CASSIGDKINEKLFF. The V and J genes are TRBV19 and TRBJ1-4; a weak D match, TRBD1 (6 bases). Trimming cost V 3 bases and J 4 bases, with 12 bases left between them. Germline V gene data show CDR1 as LNHDA and CDR2 as SQIVND (reference sequence). CDR3 length: 15 residues.

The chain carries TRBV7-9 and TRBJ2-7, with TRBD2 matching over 10 bases. CDR3 length equals 14 residues. Germline lookup yields CDR1 SEHNR and CDR2 FQNEAQ (reference sequence). V was clipped by 6 bases and J by 7 bases; unmatched bases: 9. CDR3 in amino acids: CASRRAGGPEEQYF. The CDR3, as DNA: TGTGCCAGCAGACGAGCGGGAGGGCCGGAGGAGCAGTACTTC.

This sequence joins TRBV15 and TRBJ2-1; 7 bases agree with TRBD2. This CDR3 is 15 amino acids long. CDR1 and CDR2 (germline): LNHNV, YYDKDF (reference sequence). After removal of 5 bases from V and 4 bases from J, the junction contained 8 bases not matched to a gene. Written as DNA, the CDR3 is TGTGCCACCAGCCTTAGGACTAGGGAGTACAATGAGCAGTTCTTC. It codes for CATSLRTREYNEQFF.

The V call is TRBV6-5, the J call TRBJ2-7; D remains unclear. Germline V gives CDR1 MNHEY, CDR2 SVGAGI. V lost 5 bases and J 2 bases, leaving 13 bases between the germline ends. CDR3 length equals 14 residues. As DNA, the CDR3 is TGTGCCAGCAGTCCAAGACGCGGAACCTACGAGCAGTACTTC. Protein sequence: CASSPRRGTYEQYF.

On this clone: Since a much larger clone is just one base distant, this may be a read error. The chain links TRBV7-9 to TRBJ1-5, with no clear D. Germline assignment: CDR1 SEHNR and CDR2 FQNEAQ (reference sequence). The CDR3 runs 12 residues. The ends were cut back, 5 bases at V and 3 bases at J, with 5 bases in the middle. CDR3 bases: TGTGCCAGCAGCCAGGACAATCAGCCCCAGCATTTT. Protein sequence: CASSQDNQPQHF.

V and J are TRBV5-1 and TRBJ2-3; D not resolved. CDR3 length: 13 residues. V lost 5 bases and J lost 3, with 10 bases in between. Germline CDR1 SGHRS, CDR2 YFSETQ. CDR3 protein: CASSSDGTDTQYF. In DNA, the CDR3 is TGCGCCAGCAGTTCGGACGGAACAGATACGCAGTATTTT. The variable domain in full, with the rest retrieved from reference TRBV5-1 and TRBJ2-3, is KAGVTQTPRYLIKTRGQQVTLSCSPISGHRSVSWYQQTPGQGLQFLFEYFSETQRNKGNFPGRFSGRQFSNSRSEMNVSTLELGDSALYLCASSSDGTDTQYFGPGTRLTVL.

The chain employs TRBV2 and TRBJ2-2; either TRBD1 or TRBD2 may supply D (5 bases each). There are 12 residues in the CDR3. Germline CDR1 SNHLY, CDR2 FYNNEI. With 6 bases removed from V and 5 bases from J, the gap between germline ends came to 7 bases. CDR3 nucleotide sequence: TGTGCCAGCAGGGGACGGACCGGGGAGCTGTTTTTT. This encodes CASRGRTGELFF.

The chain is built from TRBV7-2 and TRBJ2-4; D assignment may be TRBD1 or TRBD2 (6 bases each). The CDR3 runs 15 residues. Per germline, CDR1 SGHTA and CDR2 FQGNSA. V was clipped by 5 bases and J by 6 bases, with 17 bases between them. This CDR3 is CASSPIGGSGNIQYF. CDR3 coding DNA: TGTGCCAGCAGCCCTATCGGGGGCTCGGGAAACATTCAGTACTTC.

The V and J genes are TRBV15 and TRBJ1-4; D possibly corresponds to TRBD1 (6 bases). The V gene lost 3 bases and the J gene lost 4 bases, with 12 bases spanning the gap. The CDR3 sequence is 15 residues long. Germline-derived CDR1 and CDR2 are LNHNV and YYDKDF (reference sequence). CDR3 sequence reads: CATSRPGTYNEKLFF. In DNA, the CDR3 is TGTGCCACCAGCAGGCCCGGGACATATAATGAAAAACTGTTTTTT.

This chain connects TRBV7-6 to TRBJ2-1; 7 bases agree with TRBD1. The V gene's germline CDR1 is SGHVS and CDR2 FNYEAQ. There are 15 residues in the CDR3. V shed 5 bases and J 4 bases; nucleotides not matched to a gene: 8. CDR3 residues: CASSPRQGGYNEQFF. CDR3 DNA sequence: TGTGCCAGCAGCCCCCGACAGGGCGGATACAATGAGCAGTTCTTC.

This chain joins TRBV7-9 and TRBJ2-1; a possible D gene is TRBD2 (6 bases). Looked up from germline, CDR1 is SEHNR and CDR2 is FQNEAQ (reference sequence). This CDR3 is built from 13 residues. Between the trimmed V and J ends, which lost 8 bases and 5 bases, there was a span of 13 bases. The CDR3 region has the DNA TGTGCCAGCCGCTCTTGGGGGGACAATGAGCAGTTCTTC. Translation gives CASRSWGDNEQFF.

The J gene is TRBJ2-1, the V gene TRBV27, with unresolved D. Trimming took 2 bases from V and 5 from J, leaving 7 bases between them. This CDR3 is built from 13 residues. The V gene's germline CDR1 is MNHEY and CDR2 SMNVEV (reference sequence). The CDR3 region is CASSLNSHNEQFF. Written as DNA, the CDR3 is TGTGCCAGCAGTTTAAACAGCCACAATGAGCAGTTCTTC.